One and the same sample provided the 24 T cell receptor beta chains below, sequenced in a study of blood T cell repertoires in COVID-19. The assay was immunoSEQ multiplex PCR, and TCRdb's table has in-frame clones only and misses some. This sample has about 210,000 clones, with around 81% found just once. What was sequenced was PBMCs or T cells enriched from blood (not recorded which). Source of these receptors: a woman aged 50 to 60 with acute COVID-19.

The genes are TRBV6-5 and TRBJ1-2; maybe TRBD1 (5 bases). Trimming took off 6 bases at V and 5 bases at J, with 10 bases between the two ends. Germline V gene lookup returns CDR1 MNHEY and CDR2 SVGAGI. The CDR3 has 12 amino acids. The CDR3 DNA is TGTGCCAGCAGGTCGACAGCTTATGGCTACACCTTC. This gives the protein CASRSTAYGYTF.

The DNA of the CDR3 is TGTGCCAGCAGCCAACCCGAAGTAGGGGGCTTTGGAGAGACCCAGTACTTC. As protein: CASSQPEVGGFGETQYF. This chain connects TRBV5-4 to TRBJ2-5, with 7 bases aligning to TRBD1. Germline CDR1 is SGHNT and CDR2 is YYREEE (reference sequence). The trim removed 4 bases at V and 4 bases at J, leaving 16 bases unmatched. There are 17 residues in the CDR3.

The count of this clone is one. The chain couples TRBV9 to TRBJ1-1, with TRBD1 matching 11 bases. CDR1 SGDLS and CDR2 YYNGEE come from the germline V gene. CDR3 length: 15 residues. The junction had 3 bases not matched to a gene; V was cut back by 0 bases and J by 5 bases. The CDR3 protein is CASSVGDRGFTEAFF. CDR3 DNA sequence: TGTGCCAGCAGCGTAGGGGACAGGGGGTTTACTGAAGCTTTCTTT. Based on the CDR3 plus reference TRBV9 and TRBJ1-1, the full variable domain is DSGVTQTPKHLITATGQRVTLRCSPRSGDLSVYWYQQSLDQGLQFLIQYYNGEERAKGNILERFSAQQFPDLHSELNLSSLELGDSALYFCASSVGDRGFTEAFFGQGTRLTVV.

This chain connects TRBV2 to TRBJ2-3; 10 bases map to TRBD2. V was pared by 7 bases and J by 4 bases, with 2 bases of the junction left unmatched. The CDR3 covers 13 residues. CDR1 and CDR2 from the germline V gene are SNHLY and FYNNEI. The CDR3 loop is CASKREGADTQYF. The CDR3 coding sequence is TGTGCCAGCAAGCGGGAGGGTGCAGATACGCAGTATTTT.

The CDR3 DNA reads TGTGCCAGCAGTTCGGGAGGAAGGGGAAACGTCCTGACTTTC. Its translation: CASSSGGRGNVLTF. The rearrangement joins TRBV6-5 to TRBJ2-6; the match to TRBD2 covers 7 bases. V shed 4 bases and J 10 bases; nucleotides not matched to a gene: 7. The germline CDR1 and CDR2 sequences are MNHEY and SVGAGI. The CDR3 runs 14 residues.

This clone was counted only a few times. Here the CDR3 reads CASSPRDGGGNIQYF. CDR3 nucleotides: TGTGCCAGCTCACCACGGGACGGGGGAGGAAACATTCAGTACTTC. The V and J genes are TRBV18 and TRBJ2-4; a possible D gene is TRBD2 (6 bases). V was clipped by 1 base and J by 6 bases, with 13 bases between them. From germline, CDR1 is KGHSH and CDR2 LQKENI. This CDR3 is built from 15 residues. Filled out from reference TRBV18 and TRBJ2-4, the complete variable domain reads NAGVMQNPRHLVRRRGQEARLRCSPMKGHSHVYWYRQLPEEGLKFMVYLQKENIIDESGMPKERFSAEFPKEGPSILRIQQVVRGDSAAYFCASSPRDGGGNIQYFGAGTRLSVL.

The rearrangement links TRBV27 to TRBJ2-3, with D possibly matching TRBD1 (6 bases). V shed 6 bases and J shed 2 bases, with 12 bases lying between them. This CDR3 comprises 14 residues. Germline values: CDR1 MNHEY, CDR2 SMNVEV (reference sequence). DNA of the CDR3: TGTGCCAGCAGCCCGGACAGTTACACAGATACGCAGTATTTT. Protein: CASSPDSYTDTQYF.

The chain combines TRBV28 with TRBJ1-1; D gene ambiguous. This CDR3 has 14 amino acids. Per germline, CDR1 MDHEN and CDR2 SYDVKM. V was shortened by 5 bases and J by 0 bases, with 10 bases between the two germline ends. The CDR3 region is CASSPPPVNTEAFF. The DNA of the CDR3 is TGTGCCAGCAGTCCCCCCCCCGTGAACACTGAAGCTTTCTTT.

The chain couples TRBV15 to TRBJ1-3; tentative D call: TRBD1 (6 bases). V was cut by 0 bases and J by 0 bases, with 12 bases left in between. In germline, CDR1 is LNHNV, CDR2 YYDKDF (reference sequence). CDR3 length: 17 amino acids. CDR3 amino acids: CATSRDYRVPSGNTIYF. CDR3 in DNA: TGTGCCACCAGCAGAGATTACAGGGTTCCCTCTGGAAACACCATATATTTT.

This chain connects TRBV6-2 or TRBV6-3 to TRBJ2-3, with 7 bases aligning to TRBD2. Germline CDR1 and CDR2: MNHEY and SVGEGT. The CDR3 sequence is 15 residues long. V lost 2 bases to trimming and J lost 6 bases; unmatched junction nucleotides: 8. CDR3 protein: CASSYTGGSRDTQYF. The CDR3 DNA sequence: TGTGCCAGCAGTTACACGGGAGGTTCGAGGGATACGCAGTATTTT.

This clone was counted a few times. The chain employs TRBV21-1 and TRBJ1-2; TRBD1, as called in the table, went unchecked against the DNA. TRBV21-1 is reported as a pseudogene. The length of the CDR3 is 12 residues. The CDR3 loop reads CALPGEADGYTF. The CDR3 nucleotides are TGTGCCTTACCAGGGGAAGCAGATGGCTACACCTTC.

V and J are TRBV29-1 and TRBJ1-5; D is unclear. Germline loops: CDR1 SQVTM, CDR2 ANQGSEA. The CDR3 loop spans 16 amino acids. Trimming took off 0 bases at V and 7 bases at J, with 19 bases between the two ends. In nucleotides, the CDR3 is TGCAGCGTTGAAGATCTTGGAGGGCGGGAGTGCCAGCCCCAGCATTTT. Translated: CSVEDLGGRECQPQHF.

The chain combines TRBV24-1 with TRBJ2-2; TRBD1 matches 9 bases. V lost 1 base, J lost 9 bases, and 8 bases stayed unmatched. The germline V gene encodes CDR1 KGHDR and CDR2 SFDVKD. The CDR3 has 16 amino acids. The CDR3 coding sequence is TGTGCCACCAGTGATTTCCCCGGGACAGGGAGCCGGGAGCTGTTTTTT. This encodes CATSDFPGTGSRELFF.

The V gene is TRBV7-2, the J gene TRBJ2-1; 12 positions agree with TRBD1. With 6 bases clipped from V and 6 bases from J, the junction kept 3 bases outside the gene matches. Germline lookup yields CDR1 SGHTA and CDR2 FQGNSA. The CDR3 runs 14 residues. CDR3 loop: CASRGTGGRNEQFF. DNA for the CDR3: TGTGCCAGCAGAGGGACAGGGGGCCGCAATGAGCAGTTCTTC.

The chain uses TRBV20-1 and TRBJ1-1; no definite D call. Per germline, CDR1 DFQATT and CDR2 SNEGSKA (reference sequence). The CDR3 consists of 10 residues. V was cut by 8 bases and J by 8 bases, with 12 bases left in between. This CDR3 reads CSTPVEEAFF. The CDR3 DNA reads as TGCAGTACTCCGGTAGAGGAAGCTTTCTTT.

This clone occurred once. The chain is built from TRBV5-5 and TRBJ2-7; D unresolved. V dropped 0 bases and J dropped 4 bases, with 11 bases sitting between them. The germline CDR1 and CDR2 sequences are SGHKS and YYEKEE (reference sequence). CDR3 size: 14 residues. The CDR3 region is CASSLALTFYEQYF. The CDR3 coding sequence is TGTGCCAGCAGCTTGGCACTGACTTTTTACGAGCAGTACTTC.

The genes are TRBV10-3 and TRBJ2-7, with 7 bases identical to TRBD1. Germline V gene data show CDR1 as ENHRY and CDR2 as SYGVKD. V lost 11 bases and J lost 2; bases outside the gene matches: 15. The CDR3 length is 15 residues. The CDR3: CAASPGQTFPYEQYF. CDR3 sequence (DNA): TGTGCCGCCTCGCCGGGACAGACTTTCCCCTACGAGCAGTACTTC.

The chain couples TRBV7-9 to TRBJ2-5, with a possible D match to TRBD1 (6 bases). Trimming cost V 2 bases and J 5 bases, with 12 bases left between them. This CDR3 spans 14 amino acids. Germline CDR1 and CDR2: SEHNR and FQNEAQ (reference sequence). The CDR3 loop reads CASSLQGSWETQYF. CDR3 bases: TGTGCCAGCAGCTTACAGGGGAGTTGGGAGACCCAGTACTTC.

The chain combines TRBV30 with TRBJ1-1, with D maybe TRBD1 (5 bases). The length of the CDR3 is 14 residues. In germline, CDR1 is GTSNPN, CDR2 SVGIG (reference sequence). The germline V and J ends were trimmed by 1 base and 3 bases, with 12 bases remaining between them. In DNA, the CDR3 is TGTGCCTGGAGTGGGGAGCCGGGGGACACTGAAGCTTTCTTT. It is translated as CAWSGEPGDTEAFF.

The chain employs TRBV7-9 and TRBJ1-5; weak D call: TRBD1 (5 bases). Per germline, CDR1 SEHNR and CDR2 FQNEAQ (reference sequence). This CDR3 comprises 15 residues. The V and J ends lost 4 bases and 1 base respectively, with 11 bases between them. The CDR3 coding sequence is TGTGCCAGCAGCTCCGGGCGGGGGAGCAATCAGCCCCAGCATTTT. Translation: CASSSGRGSNQPQHF.

This clone was observed a few times. The chain recombines TRBV5-4 with TRBJ2-7; D possibly corresponds to TRBD2 (6 bases). V lost 3 bases, J lost 6 bases, and 19 bases lay in between. Germline V lookup: CDR1 SGHNT, CDR2 YYREEE (reference sequence). This CDR3 contains 15 residues. Written as DNA, the CDR3 is TGTGCCAGCAGCTCGCCGGGACTGGCTTGGGGCGAGCAGTACTTC. It translates to CASSSPGLAWGEQYF.

V usage is TRBV28 and J usage is TRBJ2-3; 7 nucleotides line up with TRBD2. J was trimmed by 1 base and V by 6 bases; bases with no gene match: 7. The CDR3 is 15 amino acids. Germline V lookup: CDR1 MDHEN, CDR2 SYDVKM. CDR3 residues: CASRNIAGGTDTQYF. The CDR3 DNA sequence: TGTGCCAGCAGGAATATCGCGGGGGGCACAGATACGCAGTATTTT.

This chain connects TRBV6-5 to TRBJ1-6; possible D gene TRBD1, 6 bases. The V end was cut by 6 bases, the J end by 6 bases, with 6 bases between. Looked up from germline, CDR1 is MNHEY and CDR2 is SVGAGI. CDR3 length: 12 amino acids. In DNA form, the CDR3 reads TGTGCCAGCAGGGACAGTAATTCACCCCTCCACTTT. Its protein is CASRDSNSPLHF.

The CDR3 coding sequence is TGTGCCAGCAGCCCGGGATTGGGTAGCGGGAGGGCCTACGAGCAGTACTTC. It is translated as CASSPGLGSGRAYEQYF. The chain uses TRBV3-1 (or the pseudogene TRBV3-2) and TRBJ2-7, with TRBD2 matching 11 bases. From germline, CDR1 is LGHDT and CDR2 YNNKEL (reference sequence). The J segment lost 2 bases and the V segment lost 4 bases, leaving 10 bases of the junction unmatched. The CDR3 is 17 amino acids.